One sample yielded the 23 T cell receptor beta chains listed below, sequenced in a study of cytomegalovirus exposure and HLA in healthy donors. The primer mix had 60 Vbeta and 13 Jbeta primers. TCRdb's table, derived via immunoSEQ multiplex PCR, lists solely in-frame clones and lacks some. The table includes 150,000 to 200,000 clones, 76% detected once. The sequenced material came from PBMCs. These receptors all stem from a male donor in good health and CMV-seronegative.

The CDR3, as DNA: TGTGCCAGCAGGCCAGGGGGCCGGGGGTCCTACAATGAGCAGTTCTTC. Residues: CASRPGGRGSYNEQFF. The chain has TRBV28 and TRBJ2-1; the match to TRBD1 covers 8 bases. CDR1 MDHEN and CDR2 SYDVKM come from the germline V gene. V trimming: 6 bases; J trimming: 1 base; junction bases outside the gene matches: 8. The CDR3 is made up of 16 amino acids.

The CDR3 coding sequence is TGCGCCAGCAGCCAATGGGGGGCCGACAGGGGAGGAAATCAGCCCCAGCATTTT. Its protein product is CASSQWGADRGGNQPQHF. The V and J genes are TRBV4-1 and TRBJ1-5, with 8 positions matching TRBD1. The CDR3 is made up of 18 amino acids. The J segment lost 4 bases and the V segment lost 2 bases, leaving 13 bases of the junction unmatched. Germline CDR1 MGHRA, CDR2 YSYEKL.

The chain joins TRBV2 to TRBJ1-5, with D possibly being TRBD1 (5 bases). The length of the CDR3 is 13 residues. Trimming took off 3 bases at V and 6 bases at J, with 9 bases between the two ends. Germline V gene lookup returns CDR1 SNHLY and CDR2 FYNNEI. CDR3 sequence (DNA): TGTGCCAGCAGTGATGGGAGGGGTCAGCCCCAGCATTTT. Translation: CASSDGRGQPQHF.

In its sample, this clone was seen a few times. The rearrangement links TRBV10-3 to TRBJ1-2, with 7 bases matching TRBD1. The CDR3 extends over 13 amino acids. The V segment lost 5 bases and the J segment 5 bases; nucleotides outside the gene matches: 5. Per germline, CDR1 ENHRY and CDR2 SYGVKD. CDR3 DNA sequence: TGTGCCATCAGTCCGGACAGGAAGTATGGCTACACCTTC. Translating gives CAISPDRKYGYTF.

V is TRBV27 and J is TRBJ1-2; tentatively, D is TRBD1 (5 bases). CDR1 is MNHEY and CDR2 is SMNVEV in the germline V gene (reference sequence). This CDR3 comprises 16 residues. V shed 3 bases and J shed 3 bases, with 17 bases lying between them. CDR3 residues: CASSFGGRVGDYGYTF. The DNA of the CDR3 is TGTGCCAGCAGTTTTGGTGGTAGGGTAGGGGACTATGGCTACACCTTC.

The CDR3 loop is CASSTLPGGQETQYF. CDR3 nucleotides: TGCGCCAGCAGCACCCTTCCAGGGGGCCAAGAGACCCAGTACTTC. The V gene is TRBV5-1, the J gene TRBJ2-5; 7 bases are shared with TRBD1. In germline, CDR1 is SGHRS, CDR2 YFSETQ. Losses at the gene ends were 4 bases for V and 1 base for J; bases not matched to a gene: 7. CDR3 length equals 15 residues.

The rearrangement links TRBV4-1 to TRBJ2-1; D may be TRBD2 (6 bases). CDR3 length equals 15 residues. Germline values: CDR1 MGHRA, CDR2 YSYEKL. The germline V and J ends were trimmed by 4 bases and 7 bases, with 17 bases remaining between them. CDR3 in DNA: TGCGCCAGCAGCCCTCAATGGGCGGAGGGGAATGAGCAGTTCTTC. It is translated as CASSPQWAEGNEQFF.

This sequence joins TRBV2 and TRBJ2-2, with D uncertain. V was pared by 1 base and J by 7 bases, with 7 bases between. The germline CDR1 and CDR2 sequences are SNHLY and FYNNEI. CDR3 length: 13 residues. CDR3 DNA: TGTGCCAGCAGTGAAGTCGGGTACGGGGAGCTGTTTTTT. It specifies CASSEVGYGELFF.

This clone was picked up one time. The chain links TRBV6-1 to TRBJ2-7, with 9 bases identical to TRBD1. The V and J ends lost 4 bases and 1 base, in that order; junction bases with no gene match: 8. Germline V lookup: CDR1 MNHNS, CDR2 SASEGT. The CDR3 length is 16 residues. CDR3 sequence reads: CASSGYRGPSSYEQYF. In nucleotides, the CDR3 is TGTGCCAGCAGTGGGTACAGGGGGCCCTCTTCCTACGAGCAGTACTTC.

The chain links TRBV30 to TRBJ2-3; the match to TRBD2 covers 10 bases. After removal of 4 bases from V and 2 bases from J, the junction contained 3 bases not matched to a gene. CDR3 length equals 14 residues. Per the germline V gene, CDR1 is GTSNPN and CDR2 is SVGIG (reference sequence). The CDR3 coding sequence is TGTGCCTGGATCACTAGCGGGACCACAGATACGCAGTATTTT. It codes for CAWITSGTTDTQYF. Full variable domain (missing parts from reference TRBV30 and TRBJ2-3): SQTIHQWPATLVQPVGSPLSLECTVEGTSNPNLYWYRQAAGRGLQLLFYSVGIGQISSEVPQNLSASRPQDRQFILSSKKLLLSDSGFYLCAWITSGTTDTQYFGPGTRLTVL.

Only a few counts were recorded for this clone. The chain is built from TRBV28 and TRBJ1-2, with D possibly being TRBD1 (5 bases). This CDR3 spans 15 amino acids. Trimming shortened V by 5 bases and J by 0 bases, and 13 bases separated the two germline ends. Germline lookup yields CDR1 MDHEN and CDR2 SYDVKM. The CDR3 sequence: CASSNYRRANYGYTF. The CDR3 DNA is TGTGCCAGCAGTAACTACAGGAGAGCTAACTATGGCTACACCTTC.

The chain employs TRBV19 and TRBJ2-7; TRBD1 matches at 8 bases. V dropped 5 bases and J dropped 1; count of bases not matched to a gene: 4. CDR3 length equals 14 residues. In germline, CDR1 is LNHDA, CDR2 SQIVND (reference sequence). Here the CDR3 DNA reads TGTGCCAGTAGTGCCGACAGGGGTTCCTACGAGCAGTACTTC. Translation gives CASSADRGSYEQYF. Full variable domain (missing parts from reference TRBV19 and TRBJ2-7): DGGITQSPKYLFRKEGQNVTLSCEQNLNHDAMYWYRQDPGQGLRLIYYSQIVNDFQKGDIAEGYSVSREKKESFPLTVTSAQKNPTAFYLCASSADRGSYEQYFGPGTRLTVT.

This chain joins TRBV28 and TRBJ1-2; D unclear. The CDR3 consists of 11 residues. V dropped 8 bases and J dropped 1 base, with 5 bases sitting between them. From germline, CDR1 is MDHEN and CDR2 SYDVKM. In DNA form, the CDR3 reads TGTGCCAGCCACAATAACTATGGCTACACCTTC. It codes for CASHNNYGYTF.

The gene calls are TRBV18 and TRBJ2-1; TRBD1 matches 10 bases. The V gene's germline CDR1 is KGHSH and CDR2 LQKENI. The CDR3 is 15 residues long. V was clipped by 6 bases and J by 7 bases; unmatched bases: 9. The CDR3 loop reads CASSAPGQGRNEQFF. The CDR3 DNA sequence: TGTGCCAGCTCTGCCCCGGGACAGGGGAGAAATGAGCAGTTCTTC.

This clone has just a few counts. V is TRBV29-1 and J is TRBJ2-2; maybe TRBD1 (7 bases). The V gene lost 4 bases and the J gene lost 5 bases, with 14 bases spanning the gap. CDR1 is SQVTM and CDR2 is ANQGSEA in the germline V gene. The CDR3 extends over 14 amino acids. CDR3 loop: CSVVRDSQTGELFF. The CDR3 region has the DNA TGCAGCGTTGTGCGGGACAGTCAAACCGGGGAGCTGTTTTTT.

The chain has TRBV29-1 and TRBJ2-7; the match to TRBD1 covers 10 bases. J was trimmed by 2 bases and V by 4 bases; bases with no gene match: 14. The CDR3 length is 17 residues. Looked up from germline, CDR1 is SQVTM and CDR2 is ANQGSEA. The CDR3 DNA reads TGCAGCGTTGGTCGGGGGCGGCGACAGGGGGCAGCCTACGAGCAGTACTTC. This encodes CSVGRGRRQGAAYEQYF.

As regards this clone: Compared with germline, one end of the junction differs, possibly owing to a read error. J is TRBJ2-6 and V is TRBV6-5, with D perhaps matching TRBD1 (6 bases). The CDR3 spans 16 residues. Looked up from germline, CDR1 is MNHEY and CDR2 is SVGAGI. In DNA form, the CDR3 reads TGTGCCAGCAGTTTTCGACGGATTCCAGGGGCCAACGGCCTGACTTTC. This translates into CASSFRRIPGANGLTF.

The chain couples TRBV19 to TRBJ1-2; D ambiguous. Germline V gene data show CDR1 as LNHDA and CDR2 as SQIVND (reference sequence). Trimming stripped 6 bases from V and 0 bases from J, with 11 bases between. The CDR3 is 14 residues long. DNA of the CDR3: TGTGCCAGTAGGATACAGAATACTAACTATGGCTACACCTTC. Translated: CASRIQNTNYGYTF.

The V gene is TRBV5-4, the J gene TRBJ2-1; TRBD1 agrees at 7 bases. The germline CDR1 and CDR2 sequences are SGHNT and YYREEE (reference sequence). The CDR3 spans 17 residues. V shed 3 bases and J 4 bases; nucleotides not matched to a gene: 13. This chain's CDR3 is CASSWGPGTEKYNEQFF. The DNA for the CDR3 is TGTGCCAGCAGCTGGGGTCCCGGGACAGAAAAGTACAATGAGCAGTTCTTC.

This chain connects TRBV19 to TRBJ1-5, with a possible D match to TRBD1 (6 bases). The V gene's germline CDR1 is LNHDA and CDR2 SQIVND (reference sequence). V lost 4 bases to trimming and J lost 5 bases, with 15 bases between them. The CDR3 runs 15 residues. CDR3 in DNA: TGTGCCAGTAGTAGTGTTGGGGGCAGCCATCAGCCCCAGCATTTT. Amino acid sequence: CASSSVGGSHQPQHF. The variable domain in full, completed from reference TRBV19 and TRBJ1-5, reads DGGITQSPKYLFRKEGQNVTLSCEQNLNHDAMYWYRQDPGQGLRLIYYSQIVNDFQKGDIAEGYSVSREKKESFPLTVTSAQKNPTAFYLCASSSVGGSHQPQHFGDGTRLSIL.

V gene TRBV5-6 combines with J gene TRBJ1-6; 7 bases line up with TRBD1. The CDR3 spans 15 residues. From germline, CDR1 is SGHDT and CDR2 YYEEEE. Trimming at V came to 2 bases and at J to 6 bases, leaving 5 bases not matched to a gene. The CDR3 protein is CASSFVQGPNSPLHF. In DNA, the CDR3 is TGTGCCAGCAGCTTTGTACAGGGGCCTAATTCACCCCTCCACTTT.

The chain employs TRBV6-6 and TRBJ2-7; maybe TRBD1 (5 bases). CDR1 is MNHNY and CDR2 is SVGAGI in the germline V gene (reference sequence). This CDR3 is 15 amino acids long. V shed 2 bases and J shed 1 base, with 12 bases lying between them. The DNA of the CDR3 is TGTGCCAGCAGTTACGGCTGGGGCGGATCCTACGAGCAGTACTTC. Protein product: CASSYGWGGSYEQYF.

V is TRBV25-1 and J is TRBJ1-5; tentatively, D is TRBD1 (6 bases). The V and J ends lost 9 bases and 2 bases respectively, with 14 bases between them. CDR3 length: 14 amino acids. The V gene's germline CDR1 is MGHDK and CDR2 SYGVNS. DNA for the CDR3: TGTGCCAGAAAACAGGGAATCGGCAATCAGCCCCAGCATTTT. Amino acid sequence: CARKQGIGNQPQHF.